The 18 T cell receptor beta chains presented below share a single source sample, sequenced in a study of tumour-infiltrating T cells in Burkitt lymphoma. Assay used: immunoSEQ multiplex PCR; TCRdb lists only in-frame clones, some missing. The sample records about 1,300 clones, about 99% being singletons. Sequenced sample: tumor tissue. Every receptor here comes from a human donor with Burkitt lymphoma.

The rearrangement links TRBV28 to TRBJ2-3; D tentatively fits TRBD1 or TRBD2 (5 bases each). CDR1 is MDHEN, CDR2 SYDVKM, per germline. V shed 10 bases and J shed 9 bases, with 11 bases lying between them. There are 10 residues in the CDR3. As DNA, the CDR3 is TGTGCCACGGGACGATCGACGCAGTATTTT. This gives the protein CATGRSTQYF.

V usage is TRBV28 and J usage is TRBJ2-3; possibly TRBD2 for D (6 bases). CDR3 length equals 16 residues. Trimming took 6 bases from V and 0 from J, leaving 16 bases between them. The V gene's germline CDR1 is MDHEN and CDR2 SYDVKM. The CDR3 DNA reads as TGTGCCAGCAGACGGAGGGACCTGGCTAGCACAGATACGCAGTATTTT. Residues: CASRRRDLASTDTQYF.

This clone was seen once. J is TRBJ2-1 and V is TRBV19, with D unresolved. CDR1 and CDR2 (germline): LNHDA, SQIVND (reference sequence). CDR3 length: 13 residues. With 1 base removed from V and 2 bases from J, the gap between germline ends came to 3 bases. The CDR3 region has the DNA TGTGCCAGTAGTATAGGCCCCTACAATGAGCAGTTCTTC. Translated: CASSIGPYNEQFF.

V gene TRBV7-2 combines with J gene TRBJ2-3, with D unclear. This CDR3 region has 13 residues. With 1 base removed from V and 4 bases from J, the gap between germline ends came to 6 bases. Germline loops: CDR1 SGHTA, CDR2 FQGNSA. CDR3 sequence reads: CASSLGWADTQYF. In DNA form, the CDR3 reads TGTGCCAGCAGCTTAGGGTGGGCAGATACGCAGTATTTT. Full variable domain (rest looked up from reference TRBV7-2 and TRBJ2-3): GAGVSQSPSNKVTEKGKDVELRCDPISGHTALYWYRQSLGQGLEFLIYFQGNSAPDKSGLPSDRFSAERTGGSVSTLTIQRTQQEDSAVYLCASSLGWADTQYFGPGTRLTVL.

The chain couples TRBV18 to TRBJ2-1, with TRBD2 matching over 7 bases. Germline V gene lookup returns CDR1 KGHSH and CDR2 LQKENI. With 4 bases clipped from V and 0 bases from J, the junction kept 0 bases outside the gene matches. The CDR3 has 14 residues. The CDR3 loop is CASSLAGSYNEQFF. In DNA form, the CDR3 reads TGTGCCAGCTCACTAGCGGGCTCCTACAATGAGCAGTTCTTC.

The chain has TRBV29-1 and TRBJ1-2; D perhaps matches TRBD1 (5 bases). The CDR3 totals 19 residues. V dropped 0 bases and J dropped 3 bases, with 26 bases sitting between them. In germline, CDR1 is SQVTM, CDR2 ANQGSEA. The CDR3 bases are TGCAGCGTTGAAGATTCGCTGGGGGTGAAGCGACCTAGATACTATGGCTACACCTTC. This codes for CSVEDSLGVKRPRYYGYTF.

The gene calls are TRBV27 and TRBJ1-5; the D gene is possibly TRBD1 (5 bases). V was shortened by 2 bases and J by 3 bases, with 11 bases between the two germline ends. In germline, CDR1 is MNHEY, CDR2 SMNVEV (reference sequence). The CDR3 loop spans 15 amino acids. CDR3 amino acids: CASSLIGVANQPQHF. In nucleotides, the CDR3 is TGTGCCAGCAGTTTAATAGGGGTTGCCAATCAGCCCCAGCATTTT.

This rearrangement joins TRBV30 to TRBJ2-4; 9 nucleotides line up with TRBD1. Germline loops: CDR1 GTSNPN, CDR2 SVGIG (reference sequence). The CDR3 has 16 residues. V was clipped by 4 bases and J by 1 base; unmatched bases: 8. CDR3 sequence (DNA): TGTGCCTGGACCCCTGGGACAGGGCTTGCCAAAAACATTCAGTACTTC. Its protein product is CAWTPGTGLAKNIQYF.

This chain connects TRBV30 to TRBJ2-1, with 15 bases identical to TRBD2. From germline, CDR1 is GTSNPN and CDR2 SVGIG (reference sequence). With V trimmed by 5 bases and J by 10 bases, 3 bases remained unmatched. This CDR3 has 13 residues. The CDR3 loop reads CAWGLAGGKEQFF. The CDR3 bases are TGTGCCTGGGGACTAGCGGGAGGGAAGGAGCAGTTCTTC.

The rearrangement joins TRBV7-9 to TRBJ1-2, with TRBD1 identical over 7 bases. CDR1 and CDR2 from the germline V gene are SEHNR and FQNEAQ (reference sequence). V gave up 11 bases and J gave up 5 bases; unmatched junction bases: 14. The CDR3 has 14 amino acids. The CDR3 region has the DNA TGTGCCGTACGACAGGGCAGCGAGTTGTATGGCTACACCTTC. It is translated as CAVRQGSELYGYTF.

The chain has TRBV18 and TRBJ2-6; D gene unclear. The V end was cut by 1 base, the J end by 0 bases, with 10 bases between. The germline gives CDR1 KGHSH, CDR2 LQKENI. There are 17 residues in the CDR3. The chain's CDR3 is CASSPRNRDSGANVLTF. The CDR3 nucleotides are TGTGCCAGCTCACCACGAAACAGAGACTCTGGGGCCAACGTCCTGACTTTC.

The chain recombines TRBV9 with TRBJ2-1, with 8 bases that match TRBD1. With V trimmed by 4 bases and J by 7 bases, 7 bases remained unmatched. Germline CDR1 is SGDLS and CDR2 is YYNGEE. The CDR3 spans 14 residues. CDR3 sequence (DNA): TGTGCCAGCAGCCCCCGACAGGGGAGGAATGAGCAGTTCTTC. It translates to CASSPRQGRNEQFF.

This chain uses TRBV27 with TRBJ1-3; the D gene is possibly TRBD1 (6 bases). Trimming left V 8 bases short and J 0 bases short, with 14 bases between. The CDR3 consists of 15 residues. Germline values: CDR1 MNHEY, CDR2 SMNVEV (reference sequence). The CDR3 coding sequence is TGTGCCAGCCAAATCAACAGGGACTCTGGAAACACCATATATTTT. Amino acids: CASQINRDSGNTIYF.

The chain employs TRBV19 and TRBJ1-1; no clear D gene. V was trimmed by 6 bases and J by 5 bases, leaving 10 bases between them. Germline V gene sequence: CDR1 LNHDA, CDR2 SQIVND (reference sequence). This CDR3 region has 12 residues. The CDR3 nucleotides read TGTGCCAGTAGCTTTTTGGGGACTGAAGCTTTCTTT. As protein: CASSFLGTEAFF.

This clone was seen once. CDR3 coding DNA: TGTGCCAGCAGTTTAGGGCCCAGGGAGCTGTTTTTT. As protein: CASSLGPRELFF. The chain uses TRBV6-5 and TRBJ2-2; D uncertain. V was pared by 4 bases and J by 9 bases, with 9 bases between. Germline-derived CDR1 and CDR2 are MNHEY and SVGAGI. This CDR3 is built from 12 residues.

Here the CDR3 DNA reads TGTGCCAGCAGTGAACTTATATGGGCAGCTCAGCCCCAGCATTTT. Translating gives CASSELIWAAQPQHF. The chain employs TRBV2 and TRBJ1-5; D remains unclear. Germline V gene data show CDR1 as SNHLY and CDR2 as FYNNEI. The CDR3 is 15 amino acids. V was cut by 2 bases and J by 6 bases, with 14 bases left in between. The complete variable domain, with remaining parts taken from reference TRBV2 and TRBJ1-5, reads EPEVTQTPSHQVTQMGQEVILRCVPISNHLYFYWYRQILGQKVEFLVSFYNNEISEKSEIFDDQFSVERPDGSNFTLKIRSTKLEDSAMYFCASSELIWAAQPQHFGDGTRLSIL.

The chain employs TRBV10-1 and TRBJ1-1; D is unclear. This CDR3 comprises 13 residues. The V end lost 7 bases, the J end lost 2 bases, and 11 bases lay between the germline ends. CDR1 is WNHNN, CDR2 SYGVQD, per germline (reference sequence). The CDR3 loop reads CASNQNINTEAFF. CDR3 DNA sequence: TGCGCCAGCAACCAAAACATAAACACTGAAGCTTTCTTT.

The chain recombines TRBV2 with TRBJ2-7; D gene uncertain. The ends were cut back, 4 bases at V and 1 base at J, with 11 bases in the middle. The CDR3 runs 14 residues. The germline CDR1 and CDR2 sequences are SNHLY and FYNNEI. The CDR3 region is CASSGLARSYEQYF. Written as DNA, the CDR3 is TGTGCCAGCAGTGGTTTGGCGCGGTCCTACGAGCAGTACTTC.